A selection of T cell receptor beta chains follows, all from one sample in a study of blood T cell repertoires in COVID-19. TCRdb keeps only in-frame clones here, not all; method: immunoSEQ multiplex PCR. Here the sample spans about 73,000 clones, around 83% being singletons. The sample comprised peripheral blood. The receptor source for this set is a man aged 50 to 60 with active COVID-19. Each CDR3 is given with its conserved first and last residue. A D gene is named only where the DNA matches it firmly. Clone sizes are given selectively: once, few, many, or a class where the clone is expanded.

TRBD1,-,TRBJ2-7,TRBV5-1,CASSQGALGYEQYF,TGCGCCAGCAGCCAGGGGGCGCTGGGCTACGAGCAGTACTTC
-,-,TRBJ2-1,TRBV6-5,CASSLGLIRGEQFF,TGTGCCAGCAGCCTGGGACTGATTCGAGGGGAGCAGTTCTTC
TRBD2,-,TRBJ2-1,TRBV10-1,CATATSGSNEQFF,TGCGCCACCGCGACTAGCGGAAGCAATGAGCAGTTCTTC
TRBD1,-,TRBJ2-1,TRBV7-3,CASSTYSGTEYNEQFF,TGTGCCAGCAGCACCTATTCCGGGACAGAGTACAATGAGCAGTTCTTC
TRBD2,once,TRBJ2-5,TRBV28,CASSGGRDETQYF,TGTGCCAGCAGTGGCGGGAGGGATGAGACCCAGTACTTC
-,-,TRBJ2-5,TRBV4-1,CASSQDWQGGETQYF,TGCGCCAGCAGCCAAGATTGGCAGGGTGGCGAGACCCAGTACTTC
TRBD2,-,TRBJ2-4,TRBV5-1,CASSPGTSGHKNIQYF,TGCGCCAGCAGCCCCGGGACTAGCGGCCACAAAAACATTCAGTACTTC
-,-,TRBJ2-5,TRBV11-2,CASSFPGETQYF,TGTGCCAGCAGCTTCCCGGGGGAGACCCAGTACTTC
-,-,TRBJ2-3,TRBV7-2,CASSLSLPDTQYF,TGTGCCAGCAGCTTATCACTACCAGATACGCAGTATTTT
-,-,TRBJ2-5,TRBV7-8,CASSLHSGEGETQYF,TGTGCCAGCAGCTTACATAGCGGAGAAGGAGAGACCCAGTACTTC
-,-,TRBJ2-1,TRBV11-3,CASSSTDRMDEQFF,TGTGCCAGCAGCTCGACGGACAGAATGGATGAGCAGTTCTTC
-,-,TRBJ2-1,TRBV12-5,CASGRRGGLSYNEQFF,TGTGCTAGTGGCCGAAGGGGGGGCCTCTCCTACAATGAGCAGTTCTTC
TRBD1,few,TRBJ2-7,TRBV3-1/TRBV3-2,CASSQGQGHYEQYF,TGTGCCAGCAGCCAAGGACAGGGTCACTACGAGCAGTACTTC
-,-,TRBJ2-7,TRBV5-8,CASSLRGATSYEQYF,TGTGCCAGCAGCTTGCGGGGGGCGACTTCCTACGAGCAGTACTTC
-,-,TRBJ2-7,TRBV5-6,CASSLGDNSYEQYF,TGTGCCAGCAGCTTGGGGGACAACTCCTACGAGCAGTACTTC
TRBD1,few,TRBJ1-5,TRBV6-6,CASSYSTDRVYF,TGTGCCAGCAGTTACTCGACGGACAGGGTGTATTTT
-,-,TRBJ1-1,TRBV10-2,CASSARWETNTEAFF,TGCGCCAGCAGTGCTCGGTGGGAGACGAACACTGAAGCTTTCTTT
-,-,TRBJ1-2,TRBV5-8,CASSLIGARYGYTF,TGTGCCAGCAGCTTGATAGGGGCGCGTTATGGCTACACCTTC
-,-,TRBJ2-5,TRBV16,CASSLNRGLEKTQYF,TGTGCCAGCAGCCTTAACAGGGGACTAGAGAAGACCCAGTACTTC
TRBD1,-,TRBJ2-7,TRBV12-3/TRBV12-4,CASNIGGHEQYF,TGTGCCAGCAACATAGGGGGCCACGAGCAGTACTTC
-,-,TRBJ1-5,TRBV10-2,CASSLIQNNQPQHF,TGCGCCAGCAGTCTGATTCAGAACAATCAGCCCCAGCATTTT
TRBD1,-,TRBJ2-1,TRBV18,CASSETGTGADEQFF,TGTGCCAGCTCAGAAACCGGGACAGGAGCGGATGAGCAGTTCTTC
TRBD2,-,TRBJ2-4,TRBV28,CASSSRRSGKLAKNIQYF,TGTGCCAGCAGCTCTAGGCGAAGCGGGAAACTAGCCAAAAACATTCAGTACTTC
-,-,TRBJ2-2,TRBV7-7,CASSFGQGGSGELFF,TGTGCCAGCAGCTTCGGACAGGGAGGGTCCGGGGAGCTGTTTTTT
TRBD1,-,TRBJ1-4,TRBV3-1/TRBV3-2,CASSQGRDRDEKLFF,TGTGCCAGCAGCCAGGGACGGGACAGGGACGAAAAACTGTTTTTT
-,-,TRBJ2-7,TRBV5-1,CASSYDRRALSYEQYF,TGCGCCAGCAGCTACGACCGGCGGGCCCTTTCCTACGAGCAGTACTTC
TRBD1,few,TRBJ1-2,TRBV19,CASSTTGDYYGYTF,TGTGCCAGTAGTACCACAGGGGACTACTATGGCTACACCTTC
TRBD2,once,TRBJ2-5,TRBV19,CASSSPSGGEETQYF,TGTGCCAGTAGTAGCCCTAGCGGGGGGGAAGAGACCCAGTACTTC
TRBD2,-,TRBJ2-3,TRBV7-9,CASSFPRRETTDTQYF,TGTGCCAGCAGCTTCCCAAGGCGGGAGACAACAGATACGCAGTATTTT
-,-,TRBJ1-4,TRBV2,CASRATVVNEKLFF,TGTGCCAGCAGGGCCACAGTTGTTAATGAAAAACTGTTTTTT
-,-,TRBJ1-1,TRBV5-1,CASRIQGRNTEAFF,TGCGCCAGCCGCATCCAGGGGAGGAACACTGAAGCTTTCTTT
TRBD1,-,TRBJ2-2,TRBV19,CASSMSRQGNTGELFF,TGTGCCAGTAGTATGAGTAGACAGGGGAACACCGGGGAGCTGTTTTTT
TRBD1,once,TRBJ2-5,TRBV24-1,CATSDRGTGYGETQYF,TGTGCCACCAGTGACCGTGGGACAGGGTATGGAGAGACCCAGTACTTC
-,once,TRBJ1-1,TRBV6-5,CASSYGTTEAFF,TGTGCCAGCAGTTACGGGACTACTGAAGCTTTCTTT
-,-,TRBJ2-1,TRBV6-7,CASTPVLSQGRGYNEQFF,TGTGCCAGCACCCCGGTCCTGTCGCAGGGGAGAGGATACAATGAGCAGTTCTTC
-,once,TRBJ2-5,TRBV29-1,CSGGALETQYF,TGCAGCGGCGGGGCACTGGAGACCCAGTACTTC
TRBD1,-,TRBJ2-2,TRBV6-6,CASSYTGGGNTGELFF,TGTGCCAGCAGTTATACAGGGGGTGGGAACACCGGGGAGCTGTTTTTT
-,-,TRBJ2-3,TRBV6-2/TRBV6-3,CASSSPGDAQDTQYF,TGTGCCAGCAGTTCCCCGGGGGATGCACAAGATACGCAGTATTTT
-,-,TRBJ1-3,TRBV3-1/TRBV3-2,CASSPRTSSSGNTIYF,TGTGCCAGCAGCCCCCGGACATCGAGCTCTGGAAACACCATATATTTT
-,-,TRBJ1-5,TRBV27,CASSSRVRNQPQHF,TGTGCCAGCAGTTCGAGGGTACGAAATCAGCCCCAGCATTTT
TRBD1,-,TRBJ1-2,TRBV24-1,CATSRDRQNYGYTF,TGTGCCACCAGCCGGGACAGGCAGAACTATGGCTACACCTTC